This T cell receptor beta chain was found in a study of T cell repertoires in cytomegalovirus infection. Across the whole study: The public TCR beta signatures pointed to both CMV infection and matching HLA type.

Germline V gene data show CDR1 as MDHEN and CDR2 as SYDVKM. The CDR3 is made up of 13 amino acids. The ends were cut back, 7 bases at V and 0 bases at J, with 9 bases in the middle. This clonotype has more than one count but fewer than ten. Its antigen remains unknown. TCRdb reprocessed the reads via MiXCR and lists one record per CDR3 protein. The sample yields roughly 230,000 distinct CDR3 sequences, around 12% seen once. Overall study findings and caveats: Frequencies of public TCR beta families were cumulated, and this identified carriers of CMV plus the relevant HLA. The ex vivo response showed dominance by HLA-C-restricted CMV-specific TCR beta clonotypes.

The receptor's source is a human donor in good health (CMV status not recorded). Some clones in this sample may be carry-over from other donors' samples. This sequence joins TRBV28 and TRBJ1-1; D remains ambiguous. The sequenced material came from PBMCs. This chain's CDR3 is CASISQMNTEAFF. The DNA of the CDR3 is TGTGCCAGCATATCGCAGATGAACACTGAAGCTTTCTTT.